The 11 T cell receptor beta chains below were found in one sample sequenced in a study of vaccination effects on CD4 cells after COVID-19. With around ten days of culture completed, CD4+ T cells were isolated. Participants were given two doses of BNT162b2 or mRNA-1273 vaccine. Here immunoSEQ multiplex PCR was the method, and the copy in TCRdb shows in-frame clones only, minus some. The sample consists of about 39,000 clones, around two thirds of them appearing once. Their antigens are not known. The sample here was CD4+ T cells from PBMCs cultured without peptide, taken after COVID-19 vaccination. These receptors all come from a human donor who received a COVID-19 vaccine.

In DNA, the CDR3 is TGTGCCAGCAGTTTATACCGGGACAGGGGAACCGAGCAGTACTTC. It yields the protein CASSLYRDRGTEQYF. This chain connects TRBV27 to TRBJ2-7, with TRBD1 matching 10 bases. Trimming took 1 base from V and 6 from J; bases not matched to a gene: 6. The germline V gene encodes CDR1 MNHEY and CDR2 SMNVEV (reference sequence). This CDR3 is built from 15 residues.

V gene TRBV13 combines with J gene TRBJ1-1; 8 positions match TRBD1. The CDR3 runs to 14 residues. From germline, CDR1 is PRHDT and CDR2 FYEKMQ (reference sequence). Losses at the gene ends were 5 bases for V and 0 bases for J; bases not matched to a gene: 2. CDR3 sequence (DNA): TGTGCCAGCAGCCTGACAGGGGTGAACACTGAAGCTTTCTTT. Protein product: CASSLTGVNTEAFF.

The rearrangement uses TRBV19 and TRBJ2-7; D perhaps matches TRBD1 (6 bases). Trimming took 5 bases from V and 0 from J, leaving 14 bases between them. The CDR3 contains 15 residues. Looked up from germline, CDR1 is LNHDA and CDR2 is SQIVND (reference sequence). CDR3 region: CASSVSGTSSYEQYF. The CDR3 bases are TGTGCCAGTAGTGTATCCGGGACAAGCTCCTACGAGCAGTACTTC.

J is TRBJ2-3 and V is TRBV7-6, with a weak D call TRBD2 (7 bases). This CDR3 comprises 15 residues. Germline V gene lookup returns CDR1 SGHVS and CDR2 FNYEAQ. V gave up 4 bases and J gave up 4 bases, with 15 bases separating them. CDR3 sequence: CASSWGLSGADTQYF. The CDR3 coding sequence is TGTGCCAGCAGCTGGGGACTATCAGGGGCAGATACGCAGTATTTT.

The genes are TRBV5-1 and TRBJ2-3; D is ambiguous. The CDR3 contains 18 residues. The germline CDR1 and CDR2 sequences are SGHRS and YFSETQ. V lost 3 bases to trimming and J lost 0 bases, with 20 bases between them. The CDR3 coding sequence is TGCGCCAGCAGCTCCCTGACGTCGGGCCCAGGTAGCACAGATACGCAGTATTTT. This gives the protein CASSSLTSGPGSTDTQYF. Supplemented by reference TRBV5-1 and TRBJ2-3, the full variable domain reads KAGVTQTPRYLIKTRGQQVTLSCSPISGHRSVSWYQQTPGQGLQFLFEYFSETQRNKGNFPGRFSGRQFSNSRSEMNVSTLELGDSALYLCASSSLTSGPGSTDTQYFGPGTRLTVL.

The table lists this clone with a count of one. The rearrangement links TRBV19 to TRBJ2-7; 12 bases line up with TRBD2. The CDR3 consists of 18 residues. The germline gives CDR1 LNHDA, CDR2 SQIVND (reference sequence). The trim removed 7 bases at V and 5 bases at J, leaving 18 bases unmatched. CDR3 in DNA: TGTGCCAGTACCGATCGCGGACTAGCGGGACCACGGCCCCACGAGCAGTACTTC. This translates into CASTDRGLAGPRPHEQYF.

The CDR3 region has the DNA TGTGCCAGCAGCGTAAGTACGCAGCTCGCGAACACTGAAGCTTTCTTT. Protein product: CASSVSTQLANTEAFF. The rearrangement uses TRBV9 and TRBJ1-1; no clear D gene. Germline values: CDR1 SGDLS, CDR2 YYNGEE. This CDR3 has 16 amino acids. Trimming pared 1 base from V and 1 base from J, leaving 14 bases between.

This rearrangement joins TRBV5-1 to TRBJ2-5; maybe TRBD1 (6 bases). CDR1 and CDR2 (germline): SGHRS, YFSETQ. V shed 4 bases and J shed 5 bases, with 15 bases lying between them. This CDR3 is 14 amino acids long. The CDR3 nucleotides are TGCGCCAGCAGCCCACAGGGTGGTAGGGAGACCCAGTACTTC. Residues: CASSPQGGRETQYF.

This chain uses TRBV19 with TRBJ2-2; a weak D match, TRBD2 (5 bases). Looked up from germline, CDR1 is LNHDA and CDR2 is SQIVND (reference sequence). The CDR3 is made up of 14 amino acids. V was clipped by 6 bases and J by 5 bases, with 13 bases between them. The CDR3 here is CASRTTRGTGELFF. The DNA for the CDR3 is TGTGCCAGTAGAACGACCCGGGGAACCGGGGAGCTGTTTTTT.

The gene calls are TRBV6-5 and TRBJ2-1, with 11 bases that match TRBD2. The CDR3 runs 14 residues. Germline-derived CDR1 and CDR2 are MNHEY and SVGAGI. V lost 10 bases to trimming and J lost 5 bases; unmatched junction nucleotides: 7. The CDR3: CATFGTSGNNEQFF. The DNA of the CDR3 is TGTGCCACTTTCGGGACTAGCGGAAACAATGAGCAGTTCTTC.

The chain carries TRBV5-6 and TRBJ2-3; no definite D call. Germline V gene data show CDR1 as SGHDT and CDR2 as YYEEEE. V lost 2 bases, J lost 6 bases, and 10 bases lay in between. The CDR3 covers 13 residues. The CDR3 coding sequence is TGTGCCAGCAGCTTACTAACCTTGGATACGCAGTATTTT. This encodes CASSLLTLDTQYF.